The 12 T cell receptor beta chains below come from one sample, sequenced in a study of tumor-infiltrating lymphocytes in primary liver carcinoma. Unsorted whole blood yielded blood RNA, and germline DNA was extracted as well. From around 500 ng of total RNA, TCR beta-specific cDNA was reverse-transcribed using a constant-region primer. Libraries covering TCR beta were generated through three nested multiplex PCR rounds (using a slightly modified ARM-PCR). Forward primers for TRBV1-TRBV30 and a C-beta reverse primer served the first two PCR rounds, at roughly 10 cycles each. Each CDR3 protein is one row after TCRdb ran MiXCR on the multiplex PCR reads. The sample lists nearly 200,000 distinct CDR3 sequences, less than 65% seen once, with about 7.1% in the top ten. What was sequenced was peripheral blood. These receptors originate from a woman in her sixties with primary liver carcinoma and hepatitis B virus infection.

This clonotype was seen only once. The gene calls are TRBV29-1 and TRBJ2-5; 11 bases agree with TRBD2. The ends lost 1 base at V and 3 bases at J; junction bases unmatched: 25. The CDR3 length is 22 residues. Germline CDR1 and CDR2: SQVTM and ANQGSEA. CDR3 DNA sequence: TGCAGCGTTGAAGTAGGAGGGCTAGCGGGAGGAAAGGGGGTAACGCGCAAAGAGACCCAGTACTTC. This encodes CSVEVGGLAGGKGVTRKETQYF.

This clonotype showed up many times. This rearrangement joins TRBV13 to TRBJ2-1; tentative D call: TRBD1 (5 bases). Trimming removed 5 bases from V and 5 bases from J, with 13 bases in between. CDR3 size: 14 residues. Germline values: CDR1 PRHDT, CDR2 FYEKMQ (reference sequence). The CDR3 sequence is CASSPSRTNNEQFF. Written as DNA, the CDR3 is TGTGCCAGCAGCCCCAGTCGGACAAACAATGAGCAGTTCTTC.

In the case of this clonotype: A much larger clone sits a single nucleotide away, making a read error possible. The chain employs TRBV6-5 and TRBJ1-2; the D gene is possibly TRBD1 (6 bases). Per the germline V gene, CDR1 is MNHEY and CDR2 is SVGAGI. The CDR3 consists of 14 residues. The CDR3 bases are TGTGCCAGCCGTTACATAAACAGGGACTATGGCTACACCTTC. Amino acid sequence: CASRYINRDYGYTF.

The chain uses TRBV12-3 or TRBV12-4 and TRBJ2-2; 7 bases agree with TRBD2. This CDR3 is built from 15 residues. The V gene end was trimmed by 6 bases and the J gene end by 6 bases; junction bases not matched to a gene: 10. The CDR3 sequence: CASRPRRLASGELFF. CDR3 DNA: TGTGCCAGCAGACCCAGAAGACTAGCATCCGGGGAGCTGTTTTTT.

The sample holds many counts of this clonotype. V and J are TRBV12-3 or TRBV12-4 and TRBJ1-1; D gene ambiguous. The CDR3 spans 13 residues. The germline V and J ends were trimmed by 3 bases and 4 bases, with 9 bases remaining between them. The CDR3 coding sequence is TGTGCCAGCAGTTTGTCCCAGTTCACTGAAGCTTTCTTT. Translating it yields CASSLSQFTEAFF.

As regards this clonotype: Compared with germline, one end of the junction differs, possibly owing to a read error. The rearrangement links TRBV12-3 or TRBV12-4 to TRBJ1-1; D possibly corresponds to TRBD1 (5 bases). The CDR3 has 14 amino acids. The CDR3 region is CANSRPRGGTEAFF. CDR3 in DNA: TGTGCCAACAGTCGGCCGCGGGGGGGCACTGAAGCTTTCTTT.

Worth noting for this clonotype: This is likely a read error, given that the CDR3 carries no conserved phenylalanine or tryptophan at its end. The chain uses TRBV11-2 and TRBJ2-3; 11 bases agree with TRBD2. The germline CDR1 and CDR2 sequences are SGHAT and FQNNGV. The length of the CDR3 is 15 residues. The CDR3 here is CTSSPGLAGPDTQYY. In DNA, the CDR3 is TGTACTAGCAGCCCTGGACTAGCGGGCCCAGATACGCAGTATTAT.

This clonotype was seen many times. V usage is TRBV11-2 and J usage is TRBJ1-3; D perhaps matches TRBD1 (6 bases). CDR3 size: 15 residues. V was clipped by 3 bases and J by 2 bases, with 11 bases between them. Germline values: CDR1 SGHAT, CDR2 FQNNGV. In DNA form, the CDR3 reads TGTGCCAGCAGCTTGGGCAACAGGGCTGGAAACACCATATATTTT. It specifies CASSLGNRAGNTIYF.

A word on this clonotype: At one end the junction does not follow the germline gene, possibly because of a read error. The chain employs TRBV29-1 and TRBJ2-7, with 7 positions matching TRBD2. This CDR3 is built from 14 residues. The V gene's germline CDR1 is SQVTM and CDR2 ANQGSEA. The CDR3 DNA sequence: TGCAGAGTGGCCCCGAGCGGGAACTCCTATGAGCAGTACTTC. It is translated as CRVAPSGNSYEQYF.

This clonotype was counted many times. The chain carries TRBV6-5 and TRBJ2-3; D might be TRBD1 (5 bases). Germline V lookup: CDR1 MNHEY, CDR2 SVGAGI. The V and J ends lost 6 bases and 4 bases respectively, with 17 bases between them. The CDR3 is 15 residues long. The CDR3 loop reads CASSRTQGIADTQYF. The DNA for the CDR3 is TGTGCCAGCAGCCGGACGCAGGGTATTGCAGATACGCAGTATTTT.

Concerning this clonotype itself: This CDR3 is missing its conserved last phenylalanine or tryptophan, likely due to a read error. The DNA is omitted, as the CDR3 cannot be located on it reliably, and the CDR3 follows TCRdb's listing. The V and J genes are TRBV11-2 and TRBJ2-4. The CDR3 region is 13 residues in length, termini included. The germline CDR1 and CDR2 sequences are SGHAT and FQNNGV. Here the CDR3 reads CTSSPHDGDIQYL.

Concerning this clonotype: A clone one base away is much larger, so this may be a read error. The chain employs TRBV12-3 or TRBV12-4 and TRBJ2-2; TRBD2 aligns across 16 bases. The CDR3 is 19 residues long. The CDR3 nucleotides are TGTGCCCGCAGCCATCCGGGACTAGCGGGAGGGCCGGTCACCGGGGAGCTGTTTTTT. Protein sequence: CARSHPGLAGGPVTGELFF.